Listed below are T cell receptor beta chains from one sample, sequenced in a study of blood T cell repertoires in COVID-19. Sequenced by immunoSEQ multiplex PCR; TCRdb stores in-frame clones only, minus some. The sample includes approximately 300,000 clones, approximately 86% of them seen just once. Sequenced material: PBMCs or T cells enriched from blood (not recorded which). The receptors come from a woman younger than 30 who had recovered from COVID-19. The CDR3 runs from the conserved cysteine through the conserved F or W. The order of the fields is CDR3 length, J gene, V gene, CDR3 protein.

cdr3_length: 17; j_call: TRBJ2-6; v_call: TRBV9; cdr3_aa: CASSVESISSGANVLTF
cdr3_length: 13; j_call: TRBJ2-4; v_call: TRBV12-3/TRBV12-4; cdr3_aa: CASSSLAGDIQYF
cdr3_length: 16; j_call: TRBJ1-4; v_call: TRBV5-1; cdr3_aa: CASSSAGTEGSEKLFF
cdr3_length: 14; j_call: TRBJ2-5; v_call: TRBV4-1; cdr3_aa: CASSQERFQETQYF
cdr3_length: 16; j_call: TRBJ2-7; v_call: TRBV10-2; cdr3_aa: CASSESTRGSGYEQYF
cdr3_length: 16; j_call: TRBJ2-1; v_call: TRBV24-1; cdr3_aa: CATSGYRGRIDNEQFF
cdr3_length: 14; j_call: TRBJ2-7; v_call: TRBV2; cdr3_aa: CASSDPGRTGRGDF
cdr3_length: 15; j_call: TRBJ2-2; v_call: TRBV9; cdr3_aa: CASSVLTYGTGELFF
cdr3_length: 15; j_call: TRBJ1-1; v_call: TRBV5-5; cdr3_aa: CASSFGGQRNTEAFF
cdr3_length: 17; j_call: TRBJ1-4; v_call: TRBV5-5; cdr3_aa: CASSPRLTDVTWEKLFF
cdr3_length: 14; j_call: TRBJ2-7; v_call: TRBV5-4; cdr3_aa: CASSLARTGVEQYF
cdr3_length: 16; j_call: TRBJ1-5; v_call: TRBV4-1; cdr3_aa: CASSQRRGTGDSPQHF
cdr3_length: 15; j_call: TRBJ2-3; v_call: TRBV10-2; cdr3_aa: CASRTARSGTDTQYF
cdr3_length: 14; j_call: TRBJ1-3; v_call: TRBV15; cdr3_aa: CAIGTVVPGNTIYF
cdr3_length: 14; j_call: TRBJ2-3; v_call: TRBV5-1; cdr3_aa: CASSPAGGTDTQYF
cdr3_length: 14; j_call: TRBJ2-4; v_call: TRBV7-2; cdr3_aa: CASSSSGRVNIQYF
cdr3_length: 15; j_call: TRBJ2-1; v_call: TRBV27; cdr3_aa: CASSLGLAGVDEQFF
cdr3_length: 15; j_call: TRBJ2-7; v_call: TRBV27; cdr3_aa: CASSLRLAGGYEQYF
cdr3_length: 14; j_call: TRBJ2-2; v_call: TRBV6-4; cdr3_aa: CASGTSGNTGELFF
cdr3_length: 12; j_call: TRBJ2-3; v_call: TRBV10-3; cdr3_aa: CAISDLADTQYF
cdr3_length: 13; j_call: TRBJ2-7; v_call: TRBV5-5; cdr3_aa: CASSLEALGEQYF
cdr3_length: 17; j_call: TRBJ1-2; v_call: TRBV3-1/TRBV3-2; cdr3_aa: CASSQEGQANLLHGYTF
cdr3_length: 14; j_call: TRBJ1-4; v_call: TRBV6-5; cdr3_aa: CASRDRARHEKLFF
cdr3_length: 16; j_call: TRBJ1-3; v_call: TRBV28; cdr3_aa: CASSLDRGYSGNTIYF
cdr3_length: 20; j_call: TRBJ2-7; v_call: TRBV6-6; cdr3_aa: CASSYSTLVREKQGPYEQYF
cdr3_length: 11; j_call: TRBJ2-2; v_call: TRBV12-3/TRBV12-4; cdr3_aa: CASSNIGELFF
cdr3_length: 13; j_call: TRBJ1-4; v_call: TRBV19; cdr3_aa: CASMIPGNEKLFF
cdr3_length: 14; j_call: TRBJ1-6; v_call: TRBV5-4; cdr3_aa: CASSLDSYNSPLHF
cdr3_length: 16; j_call: TRBJ1-3; v_call: TRBV30; cdr3_aa: CAWSNRSPISGNTIYF
cdr3_length: 14; j_call: TRBJ2-7; v_call: TRBV30; cdr3_aa: CAWSRVSGAYEQYF
cdr3_length: 14; j_call: TRBJ2-1; v_call: TRBV28; cdr3_aa: CASTLPGLAYEQFF
cdr3_length: 15; j_call: TRBJ1-2; v_call: TRBV19; cdr3_aa: CASSIDLNRADGYTF
cdr3_length: 12; j_call: TRBJ1-2; v_call: TRBV4-2; cdr3_aa: CASSTGNYGYTF
cdr3_length: 17; j_call: TRBJ2-1; v_call: TRBV28; cdr3_aa: CASSFINRDRGKDEQFF
cdr3_length: 15; j_call: TRBJ2-5; v_call: TRBV7-9; cdr3_aa: CASSLLQGPEETQYF
cdr3_length: 15; j_call: TRBJ1-1; v_call: TRBV30; cdr3_aa: CAWSVQGASDTEAFF
cdr3_length: 13; j_call: TRBJ2-5; v_call: TRBV5-4; cdr3_aa: CASSLGVQETQYF
cdr3_length: 15; j_call: TRBJ1-6; v_call: TRBV30; cdr3_aa: CAWSSLGQGIIPLHF
cdr3_length: 14; j_call: TRBJ2-1; v_call: TRBV5-1; cdr3_aa: CASSLGAVHNEQFF
cdr3_length: 17; j_call: TRBJ2-7; v_call: TRBV4-1; cdr3_aa: CASSQVLAGPPHHEQYF
cdr3_length: 13; j_call: TRBJ1-2; v_call: TRBV25-1; cdr3_aa: CASSEMGSGGYTF
cdr3_length: 14; j_call: TRBJ1-3; v_call: TRBV19; cdr3_aa: CASSKGLPGNTIYF
cdr3_length: 13; j_call: TRBJ1-5; v_call: TRBV28; cdr3_aa: CASTGGFYQPQHF
cdr3_length: 15; j_call: TRBJ1-2; v_call: TRBV18; cdr3_aa: CASSPPVGGDYGYTF
cdr3_length: 15; j_call: TRBJ2-7; v_call: TRBV25-1; cdr3_aa: CASSGQINRPYEQYF
cdr3_length: 15; j_call: TRBJ2-1; v_call: TRBV19; cdr3_aa: CASSIQRSSYNEQFF
cdr3_length: 13; j_call: TRBJ1-2; v_call: TRBV19; cdr3_aa: CASRLTGGNGYTF
cdr3_length: 14; j_call: TRBJ1-4; v_call: TRBV2; cdr3_aa: CASAATGACEKLFF
cdr3_length: 18; j_call: TRBJ2-3; v_call: TRBV19; cdr3_aa: CASSTTKGLAGLRDTQYF
cdr3_length: 13; j_call: TRBJ1-1; v_call: TRBV6-5; cdr3_aa: CASSPFGSTEAFF
cdr3_length: 15; j_call: TRBJ2-5; v_call: TRBV29-1; cdr3_aa: CSSRLAGREQETQYF